This record concerns one TCR beta chain sequence. This record belongs to a study of cytomegalovirus exposure and HLA in healthy donors. Use of 60 Vbeta and 13 Jbeta primers characterized the PCR. Libraries were prepared by immunoSEQ multiplex PCR; TCRdb keeps only in-frame clonotypes and omits some of them. Of 95,000 to 150,000 clones detected, around 77% appear once; the ten largest clones hold around 13%. The V gene's germline CDR1 is SGHAT and CDR2 FQNNGV. The CDR3 is 15 residues long. Germline trimming cut 5 bases from V and 4 bases from J; bases unmatched to any gene: 9. This receptor was taken from a woman in her forties in good health and CMV-seropositive. The J gene is TRBJ1-2, the V gene TRBV11-2, with 8 bases identical to TRBD1. The sequenced sample consisted of PBMCs. The CDR3 DNA follows: TGTGCCAGCAGCCCCTTAAGGGACAGGACCTATGGCTACACCTTC. It yields the protein CASSPLRDRTYGYTF. The variable domain in full, completed from reference TRBV11-2 and TRBJ1-2, reads EAGVAQSPRYKIIEKRQSVAFWCNPISGHATLYWYQQILGQGPKLLIQFQNNGVVDDSQLPKDRFSAERLKGVDSTLKIQPAKLEDSAVYLCASSPLRDRTYGYTFGSGTRLTVV.